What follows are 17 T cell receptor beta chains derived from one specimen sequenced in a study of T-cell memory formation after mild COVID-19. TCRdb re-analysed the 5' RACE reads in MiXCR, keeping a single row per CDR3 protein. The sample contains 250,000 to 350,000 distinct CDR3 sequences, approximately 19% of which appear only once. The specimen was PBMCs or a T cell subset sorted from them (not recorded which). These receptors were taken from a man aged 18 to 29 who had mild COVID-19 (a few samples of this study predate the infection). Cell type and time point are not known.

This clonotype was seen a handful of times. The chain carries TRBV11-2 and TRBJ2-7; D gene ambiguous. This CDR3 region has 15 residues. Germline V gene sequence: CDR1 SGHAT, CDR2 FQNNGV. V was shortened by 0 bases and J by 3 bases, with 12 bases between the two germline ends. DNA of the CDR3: TGTGCCAGCAGCTTAGATGGCGTAAACCGCTACGAGCAGTACTTC. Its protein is CASSLDGVNRYEQYF.

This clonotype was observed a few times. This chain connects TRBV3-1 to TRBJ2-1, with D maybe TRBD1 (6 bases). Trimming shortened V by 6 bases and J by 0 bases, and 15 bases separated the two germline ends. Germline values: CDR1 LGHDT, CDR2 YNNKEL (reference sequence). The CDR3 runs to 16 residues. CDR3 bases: TGTGCCAGCAGGATCTCGGGACATAGCTCCTACAATGAGCAGTTCTTC. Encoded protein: CASRISGHSSYNEQFF.

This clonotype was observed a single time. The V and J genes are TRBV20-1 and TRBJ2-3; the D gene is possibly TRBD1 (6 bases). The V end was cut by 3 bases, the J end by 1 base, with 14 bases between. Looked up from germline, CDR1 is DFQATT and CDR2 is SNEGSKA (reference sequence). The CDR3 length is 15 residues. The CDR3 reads CSASPLTGGTDTQYF. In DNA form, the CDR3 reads TGCAGTGCTAGTCCGTTGACAGGAGGCACAGATACGCAGTATTTT.

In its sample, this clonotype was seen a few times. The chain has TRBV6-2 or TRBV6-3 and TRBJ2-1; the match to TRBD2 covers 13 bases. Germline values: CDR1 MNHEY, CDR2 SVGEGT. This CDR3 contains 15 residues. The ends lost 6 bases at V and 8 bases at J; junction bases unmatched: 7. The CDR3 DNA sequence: TGTGCCAGCAGCCGAGGACTAGCGGGGGCGGATGAGCAGTTCTTC. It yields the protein CASSRGLAGADEQFF.

This CDR3 is CASSQATVSTEAFF. CDR3 nucleotides: TGCGCCAGCAGCCAAGCGACAGTGAGCACTGAAGCTTTCTTT. This chain connects TRBV4-3 to TRBJ1-1; possible D gene TRBD1, 5 bases. The V and J ends lost 1 base and 4 bases respectively, with 10 bases between them. Germline-derived CDR1 and CDR2 are LGHNA and YSLEER. The CDR3 length is 14 residues.

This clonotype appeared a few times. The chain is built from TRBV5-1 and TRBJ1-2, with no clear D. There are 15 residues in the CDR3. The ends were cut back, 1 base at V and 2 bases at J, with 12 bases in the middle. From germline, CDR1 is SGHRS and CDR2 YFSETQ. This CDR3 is CASSLRREGNYGYTF. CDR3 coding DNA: TGCGCCAGCAGCTTGAGAAGGGAAGGCAACTATGGCTACACCTTC.

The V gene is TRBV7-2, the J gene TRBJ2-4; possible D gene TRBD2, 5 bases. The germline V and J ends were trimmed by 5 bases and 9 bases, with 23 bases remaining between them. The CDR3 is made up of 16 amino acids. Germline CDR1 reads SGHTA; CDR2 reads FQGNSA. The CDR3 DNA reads TGTGCCAGCAGCCCACGTGGAGGAACCACCCGCGTCATTCAGTACTTC. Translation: CASSPRGGTTRVIQYF.

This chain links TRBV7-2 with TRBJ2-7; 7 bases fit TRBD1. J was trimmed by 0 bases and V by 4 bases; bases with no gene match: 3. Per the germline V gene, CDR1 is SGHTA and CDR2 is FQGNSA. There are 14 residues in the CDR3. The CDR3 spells CASSSTGYSYEQYF. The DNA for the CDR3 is TGTGCCAGCAGCTCGACAGGGTACTCCTACGAGCAGTACTTC.

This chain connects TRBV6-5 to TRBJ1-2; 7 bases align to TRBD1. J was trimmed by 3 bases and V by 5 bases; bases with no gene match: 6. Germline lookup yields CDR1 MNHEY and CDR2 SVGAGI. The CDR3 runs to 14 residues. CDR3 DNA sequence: TGTGCCAGCAGTCACCCAGGGGGGGACTATGGCTACACCTTC. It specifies CASSHPGGDYGYTF.

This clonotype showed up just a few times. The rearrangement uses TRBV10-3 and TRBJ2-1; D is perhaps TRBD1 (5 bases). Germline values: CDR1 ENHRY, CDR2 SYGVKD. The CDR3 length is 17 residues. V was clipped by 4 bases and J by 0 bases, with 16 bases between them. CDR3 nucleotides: TGTGCCATCAGTGTGAGGCAGGGTAAGGGCTCCTACAATGAGCAGTTCTTC. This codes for CAISVRQGKGSYNEQFF.

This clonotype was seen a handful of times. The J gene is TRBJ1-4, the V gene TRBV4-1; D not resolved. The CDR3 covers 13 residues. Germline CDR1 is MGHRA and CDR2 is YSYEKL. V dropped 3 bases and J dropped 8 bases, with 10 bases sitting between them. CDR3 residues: CASSQSPGEKLFF. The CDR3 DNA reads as TGCGCCAGCAGCCAGAGTCCAGGAGAAAAACTGTTTTTT.

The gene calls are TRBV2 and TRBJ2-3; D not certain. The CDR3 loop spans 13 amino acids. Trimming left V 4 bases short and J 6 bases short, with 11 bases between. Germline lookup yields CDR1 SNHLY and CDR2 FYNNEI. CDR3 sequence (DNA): TGTGCCAGCAGTGTCCTCCTGTCGGATACGCAGTATTTT. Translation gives CASSVLLSDTQYF.

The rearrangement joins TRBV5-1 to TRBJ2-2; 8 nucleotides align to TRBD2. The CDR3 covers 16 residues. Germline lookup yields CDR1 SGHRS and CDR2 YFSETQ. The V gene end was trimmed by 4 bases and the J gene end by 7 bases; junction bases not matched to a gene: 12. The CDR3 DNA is TGCGCCAGCAGCGCCCAGGGACTAGTCATCATCGGGGAGCTGTTTTTT. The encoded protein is CASSAQGLVIIGELFF.

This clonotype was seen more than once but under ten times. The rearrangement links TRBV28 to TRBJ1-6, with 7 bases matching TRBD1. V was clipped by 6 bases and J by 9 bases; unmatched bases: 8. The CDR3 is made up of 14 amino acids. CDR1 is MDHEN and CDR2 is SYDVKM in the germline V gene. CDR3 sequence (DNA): TGTGCCAGCAGGACCGGGACAGATGTTTCACCCCTCCACTTT. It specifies CASRTGTDVSPLHF.

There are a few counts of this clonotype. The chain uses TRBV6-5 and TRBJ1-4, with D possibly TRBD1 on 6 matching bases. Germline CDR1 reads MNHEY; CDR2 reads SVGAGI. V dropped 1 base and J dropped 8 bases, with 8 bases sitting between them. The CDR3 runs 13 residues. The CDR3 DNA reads TGTGCCAGCAGTTACTTAAGGGGGGAAAAACTGTTTTTT. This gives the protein CASSYLRGEKLFF.

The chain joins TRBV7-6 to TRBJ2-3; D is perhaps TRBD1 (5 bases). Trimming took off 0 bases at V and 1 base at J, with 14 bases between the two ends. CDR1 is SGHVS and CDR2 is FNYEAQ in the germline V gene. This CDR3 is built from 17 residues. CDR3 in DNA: TGTGCCAGCAGCTTAGCTCCTAGGGGCGGAGGCACAGATACGCAGTATTTT. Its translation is CASSLAPRGGGTDTQYF.

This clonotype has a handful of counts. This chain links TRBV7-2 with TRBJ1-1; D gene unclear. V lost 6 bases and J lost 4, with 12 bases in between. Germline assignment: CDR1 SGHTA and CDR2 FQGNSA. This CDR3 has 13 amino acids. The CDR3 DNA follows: TGTGCCAGCAGGGCGGGCGGGGTCACTGAAGCTTTCTTT. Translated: CASRAGGVTEAFF.